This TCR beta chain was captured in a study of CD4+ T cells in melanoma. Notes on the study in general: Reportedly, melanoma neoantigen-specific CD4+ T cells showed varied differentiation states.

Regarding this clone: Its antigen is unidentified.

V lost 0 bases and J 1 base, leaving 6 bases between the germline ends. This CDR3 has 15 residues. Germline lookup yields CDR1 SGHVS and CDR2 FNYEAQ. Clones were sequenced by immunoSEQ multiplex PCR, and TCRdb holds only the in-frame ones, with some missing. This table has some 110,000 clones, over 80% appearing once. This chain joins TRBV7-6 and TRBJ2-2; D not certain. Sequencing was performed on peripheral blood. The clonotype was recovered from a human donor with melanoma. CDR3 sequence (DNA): TGTGCCAGCAGCTTAGCGCCCGGGAACACCGGGGAGCTGTTTTTT. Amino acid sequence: CASSLAPGNTGELFF.